This T cell receptor (beta chain) was profiled in a study of T cell responses to AZD1222 COVID-19 vaccine. Findings and caveats of the study: Clonal diversity was possibly underestimated; the donors were predominantly white British and more often female. Mapped onto spike, vaccine-associated CD4 TCRs spanned it and were dominant at 160-218 and 743-854. Baseline seropositivity occurred in only a handful of AZD1222 recipients.

On this clone: Its specificity is not known.

Clones were read by immunoSEQ multiplex PCR, and TCRdb kept only the in-frame ones, dropping some. The sample comprises 75,000 to 90,000 clones, 60% to 80% of which are singletons, and around 21% rests with the top ten. With 2 bases clipped from V and 2 bases from J, the junction kept 5 bases outside the gene matches. This CDR3 is 15 amino acids long. Looked up from germline, CDR1 is ENHRY and CDR2 is SYGVKD. This specimen was peripheral blood, taken on day 0 of AZD1222 vaccination. The source of this sequence is an adult in good health. The chain has TRBV10-3 and TRBJ2-5, with 7 bases lining up with TRBD2. The CDR3 DNA reads as TGTGCCATCAGTGAGACGGGACTAAAACAAGAGACCCAGTACTTC. Its protein is CAISETGLKQETQYF.